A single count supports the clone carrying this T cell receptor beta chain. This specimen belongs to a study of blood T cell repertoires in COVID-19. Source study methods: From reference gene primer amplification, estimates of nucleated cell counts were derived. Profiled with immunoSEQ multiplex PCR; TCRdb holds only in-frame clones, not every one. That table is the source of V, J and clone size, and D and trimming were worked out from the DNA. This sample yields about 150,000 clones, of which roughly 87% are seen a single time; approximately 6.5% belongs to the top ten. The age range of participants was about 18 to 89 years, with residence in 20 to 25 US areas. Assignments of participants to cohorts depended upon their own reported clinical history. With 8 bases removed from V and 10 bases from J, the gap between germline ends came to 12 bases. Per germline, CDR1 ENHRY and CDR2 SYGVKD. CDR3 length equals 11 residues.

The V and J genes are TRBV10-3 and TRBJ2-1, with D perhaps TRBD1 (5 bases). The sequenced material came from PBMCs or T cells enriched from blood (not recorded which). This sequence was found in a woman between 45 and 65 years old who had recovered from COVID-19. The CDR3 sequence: CAIGDKGEQFF. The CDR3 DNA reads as TGTGCCATCGGAGATAAGGGGGAGCAGTTCTTC.